Presented here are 8 T cell receptor beta chains from one specimen sequenced in a study of shared clonotypes between healthy human individuals. Assay: immunoSEQ multiplex PCR; the TCRdb copy retains only in-frame clones and omits some. The data show nearly 2 million clones, roughly 95% seen once. Naive CD8 cells lacked CD45RO and underwent positive selection for CCR7, leaving out terminally differentiated effector memory CD45RA+ cells. The sequencing sample was made of naive CD8+ T cells sorted from blood. These receptors all stem from a man aged 18-30 years in good health.

The chain recombines TRBV7-9 with TRBJ2-2; TRBD2 matches at 12 bases. CDR1 and CDR2 from the germline V gene are SEHNR and FQNEAQ (reference sequence). With V trimmed by 5 bases and J by 7 bases, 8 bases remained unmatched. The CDR3 is 16 amino acids. The CDR3 coding sequence is TGTGCCAGCAGCGAGACTAGCGGGAGCGGGGTCGGGGAGCTGTTTTTT. Protein: CASSETSGSGVGELFF.

The CDR3 loop reads CASSLWPGASTDTQYF. In DNA form, the CDR3 reads TGTGCCAGCAGCTTATGGCCCGGGGCTAGCACAGATACGCAGTATTTT. The chain couples TRBV7-9 to TRBJ2-3; perhaps D is TRBD1 or TRBD2 (5 bases each). The CDR3 has 16 amino acids. The V gene lost 2 bases and the J gene lost 0 bases, with 12 bases spanning the gap. Per the germline V gene, CDR1 is SEHNR and CDR2 is FQNEAQ (reference sequence).

The J gene is TRBJ2-5, the V gene TRBV11-2, with D unresolved. This CDR3 region has 14 residues. Germline lookup yields CDR1 SGHAT and CDR2 FQNNGV. Trimming took off 5 bases at V and 2 bases at J, with 12 bases between the two ends. The CDR3 nucleotides read TGTGCCAGCAGCATCCCCGTTGGTCAAGAGACCCAGTACTTC. Encoded protein: CASSIPVGQETQYF.

The chain couples TRBV25-1 to TRBJ2-7; no firm D call. The length of the CDR3 is 15 residues. V was clipped by 6 bases and J by 5 bases, with 20 bases between them. Germline V gene sequence: CDR1 MGHDK, CDR2 SYGVNS. The CDR3 region is CASSPPGAFNHEQYF. The CDR3 region has the DNA TGTGCCAGCAGCCCCCCAGGCGCGTTCAACCACGAGCAGTACTTC.

The chain uses TRBV9 and TRBJ1-3; TRBD1 is a possible D gene (6 bases). Germline V gene data show CDR1 as SGDLS and CDR2 as YYNGEE. V was cut by 4 bases and J by 4 bases, with 12 bases left in between. This CDR3 has 14 amino acids. This CDR3 reads CASSTHRDGNTIYF. The CDR3 coding sequence is TGTGCCAGCAGCACCCACAGGGACGGAAACACCATATATTTT.

The V call is TRBV5-1, the J call TRBJ2-1; unclear D gene. CDR3 size: 14 residues. Trimming pared 4 bases from V and 0 bases from J, leaving 8 bases between. Germline V gene lookup returns CDR1 SGHRS and CDR2 YFSETQ. The CDR3 spells CASSPWGSYNEQFF. In nucleotides, the CDR3 is TGCGCCAGCAGCCCGTGGGGCTCCTACAATGAGCAGTTCTTC. Drawing the rest from reference TRBV5-1 and TRBJ2-1, the complete variable domain is KAGVTQTPRYLIKTRGQQVTLSCSPISGHRSVSWYQQTPGQGLQFLFEYFSETQRNKGNFPGRFSGRQFSNSRSEMNVSTLELGDSALYLCASSPWGSYNEQFFGPGTRLTVL.

The chain combines TRBV28 with TRBJ2-6, with no clear D. V was shortened by 2 bases and J by 0 bases, with 5 bases between the two germline ends. This CDR3 is 15 amino acids long. Germline V gives CDR1 MDHEN, CDR2 SYDVKM. The CDR3 coding sequence is TGTGCCAGCAGTTTACTGGACTCTGGGGCCAACGTCCTGACTTTC. Amino acids: CASSLLDSGANVLTF.

V gene TRBV18 combines with J gene TRBJ2-7; D uncertain. Between the trimmed V and J ends, which lost 3 bases and 0 bases, there was a span of 18 bases. CDR1 and CDR2 from the germline V gene are KGHSH and LQKENI. CDR3 length equals 17 residues. The CDR3 loop reads CASSPVRVDPFSYEQYF. DNA of the CDR3: TGTGCCAGCTCACCCGTCCGAGTGGACCCGTTCTCCTACGAGCAGTACTTC.